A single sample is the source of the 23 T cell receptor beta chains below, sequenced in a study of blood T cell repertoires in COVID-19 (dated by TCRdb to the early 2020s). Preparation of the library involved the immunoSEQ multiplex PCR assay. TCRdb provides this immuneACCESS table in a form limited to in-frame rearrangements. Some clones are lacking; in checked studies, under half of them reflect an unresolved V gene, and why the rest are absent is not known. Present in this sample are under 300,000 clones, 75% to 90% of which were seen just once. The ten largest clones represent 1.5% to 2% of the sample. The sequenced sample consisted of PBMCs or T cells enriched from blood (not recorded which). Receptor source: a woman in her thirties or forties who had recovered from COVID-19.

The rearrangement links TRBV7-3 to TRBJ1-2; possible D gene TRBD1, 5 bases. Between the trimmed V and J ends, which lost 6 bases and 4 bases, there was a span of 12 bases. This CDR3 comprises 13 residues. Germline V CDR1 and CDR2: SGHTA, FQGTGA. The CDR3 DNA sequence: TGTGCCAGCAGTTCCAGGGCAGCCTATGGCTACACCTTC. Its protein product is CASSSRAAYGYTF.

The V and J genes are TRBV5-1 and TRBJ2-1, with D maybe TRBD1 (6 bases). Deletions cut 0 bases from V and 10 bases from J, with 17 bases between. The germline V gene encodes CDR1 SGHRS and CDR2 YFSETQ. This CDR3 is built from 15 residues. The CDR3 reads CASSLAQSWGPEQFF. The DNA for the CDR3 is TGCGCCAGCAGCTTGGCCCAAAGTTGGGGGCCAGAGCAGTTCTTC. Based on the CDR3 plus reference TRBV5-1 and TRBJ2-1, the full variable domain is KAGVTQTPRYLIKTRGQQVTLSCSPISGHRSVSWYQQTPGQGLQFLFEYFSETQRNKGNFPGRFSGRQFSNSRSEMNVSTLELGDSALYLCASSLAQSWGPEQFFGPGTRLTVL.

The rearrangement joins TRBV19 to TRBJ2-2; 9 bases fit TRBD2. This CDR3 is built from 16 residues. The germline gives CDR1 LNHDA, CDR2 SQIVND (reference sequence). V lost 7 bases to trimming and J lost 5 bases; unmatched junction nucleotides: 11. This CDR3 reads CASKMGASGMTGELFF. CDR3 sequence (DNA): TGTGCCAGTAAAATGGGGGCTAGCGGGATGACCGGGGAGCTGTTTTTT.

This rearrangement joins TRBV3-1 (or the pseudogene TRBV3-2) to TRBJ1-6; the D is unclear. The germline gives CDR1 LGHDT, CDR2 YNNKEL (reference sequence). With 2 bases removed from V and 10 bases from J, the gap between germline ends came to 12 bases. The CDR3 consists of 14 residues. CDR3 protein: CASSQNRLPSPLHF. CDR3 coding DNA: TGTGCCAGCAGCCAAAACCGGTTGCCATCACCCCTCCACTTT.

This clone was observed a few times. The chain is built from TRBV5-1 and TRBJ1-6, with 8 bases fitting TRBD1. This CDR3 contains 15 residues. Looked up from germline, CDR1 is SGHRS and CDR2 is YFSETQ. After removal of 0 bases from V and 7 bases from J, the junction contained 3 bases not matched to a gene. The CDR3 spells CASSLEAGGNSPLHF. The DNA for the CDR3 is TGCGCCAGCAGCTTGGAGGCAGGGGGCAATTCACCCCTCCACTTT.

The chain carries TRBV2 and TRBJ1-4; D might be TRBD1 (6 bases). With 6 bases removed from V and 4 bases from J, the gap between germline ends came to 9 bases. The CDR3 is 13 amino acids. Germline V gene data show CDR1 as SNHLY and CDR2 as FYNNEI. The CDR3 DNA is TGTGCCAGCAGATGGACAGTTAATGAAAAACTGTTTTTT. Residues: CASRWTVNEKLFF.

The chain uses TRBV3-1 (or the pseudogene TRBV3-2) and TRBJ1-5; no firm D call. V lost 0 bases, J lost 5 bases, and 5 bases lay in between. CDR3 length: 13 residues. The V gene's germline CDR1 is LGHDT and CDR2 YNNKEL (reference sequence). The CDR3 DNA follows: TGTGCCAGCAGCCAAGATCGTGATCAGCCCCAGCATTTT. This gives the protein CASSQDRDQPQHF.

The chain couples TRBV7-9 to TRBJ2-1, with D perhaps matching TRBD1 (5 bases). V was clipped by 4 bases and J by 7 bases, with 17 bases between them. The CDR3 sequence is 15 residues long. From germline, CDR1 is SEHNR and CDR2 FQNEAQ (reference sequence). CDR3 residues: CASSSGSEAWNEQFF. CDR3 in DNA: TGTGCCAGCAGCTCAGGGTCAGAGGCATGGAATGAGCAGTTCTTC.

The CDR3 DNA follows: TGCGCCAGCAGCTTGATGGCTAGCGGGAGCTCCTACAATGAGCAGTTCTTC. Amino acids: CASSLMASGSSYNEQFF. V gene TRBV5-1 combines with J gene TRBJ2-1, with 10 bases that match TRBD2. Germline V gene lookup returns CDR1 SGHRS and CDR2 YFSETQ. V shed 1 base and J 0 bases; nucleotides not matched to a gene: 4. The CDR3 totals 17 residues.

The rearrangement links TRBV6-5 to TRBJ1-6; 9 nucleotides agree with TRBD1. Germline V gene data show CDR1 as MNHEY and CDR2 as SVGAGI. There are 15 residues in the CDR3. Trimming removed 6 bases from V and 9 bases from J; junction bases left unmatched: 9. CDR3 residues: CASRSLGTGISPLHF. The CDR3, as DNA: TGTGCCAGCAGGTCTCTTGGGACAGGGATTTCACCCCTCCACTTT.

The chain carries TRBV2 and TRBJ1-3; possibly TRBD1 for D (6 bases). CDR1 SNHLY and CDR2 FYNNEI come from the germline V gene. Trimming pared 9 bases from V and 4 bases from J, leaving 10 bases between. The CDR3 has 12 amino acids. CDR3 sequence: CASYRAGNTIYF. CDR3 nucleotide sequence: TGTGCCAGTTACAGGGCCGGAAACACCATATATTTT.

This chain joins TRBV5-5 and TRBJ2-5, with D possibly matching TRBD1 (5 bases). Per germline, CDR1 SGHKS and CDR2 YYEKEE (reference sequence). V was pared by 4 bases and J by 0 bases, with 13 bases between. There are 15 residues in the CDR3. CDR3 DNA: TGTGCCAGCAGCGAGTATAACAGGAACCAAGAGACCCAGTACTTC. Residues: CASSEYNRNQETQYF.

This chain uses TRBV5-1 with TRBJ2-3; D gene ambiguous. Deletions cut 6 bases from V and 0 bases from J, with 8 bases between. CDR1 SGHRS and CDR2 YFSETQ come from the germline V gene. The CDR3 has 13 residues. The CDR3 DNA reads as TGCGCCAGCATAGCCTCTAGCACAGATACGCAGTATTTT. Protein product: CASIASSTDTQYF.

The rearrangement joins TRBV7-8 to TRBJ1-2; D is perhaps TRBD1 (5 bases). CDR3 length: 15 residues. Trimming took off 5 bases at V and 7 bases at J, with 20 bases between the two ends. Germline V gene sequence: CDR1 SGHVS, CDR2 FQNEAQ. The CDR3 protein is CASSVGGEDISGYTF. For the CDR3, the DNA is TGTGCCAGCAGCGTGGGGGGGGAAGACATAAGTGGCTACACCTTC.

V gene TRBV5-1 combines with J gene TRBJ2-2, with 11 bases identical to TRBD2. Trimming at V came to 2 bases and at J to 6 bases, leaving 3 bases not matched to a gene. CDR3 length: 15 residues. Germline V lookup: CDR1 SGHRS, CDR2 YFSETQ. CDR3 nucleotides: TGCGCCAGCAGCTTCTCACTAGCGGGAGCCGGGGAGCTGTTTTTT. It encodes CASSFSLAGAGELFF.

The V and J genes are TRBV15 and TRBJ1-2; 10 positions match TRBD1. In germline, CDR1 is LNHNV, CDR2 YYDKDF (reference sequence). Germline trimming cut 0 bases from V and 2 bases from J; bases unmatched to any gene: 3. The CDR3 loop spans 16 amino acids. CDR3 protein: CATSRDGTGVNYGYTF. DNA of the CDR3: TGTGCCACCAGCAGAGATGGGACAGGGGTGAACTATGGCTACACCTTC.

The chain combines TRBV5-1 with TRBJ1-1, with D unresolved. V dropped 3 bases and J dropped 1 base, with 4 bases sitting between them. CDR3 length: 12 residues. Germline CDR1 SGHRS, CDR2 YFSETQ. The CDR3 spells CASSSSNTEAFF. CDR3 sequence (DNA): TGCGCCAGCAGCTCCTCGAACACTGAAGCTTTCTTT.

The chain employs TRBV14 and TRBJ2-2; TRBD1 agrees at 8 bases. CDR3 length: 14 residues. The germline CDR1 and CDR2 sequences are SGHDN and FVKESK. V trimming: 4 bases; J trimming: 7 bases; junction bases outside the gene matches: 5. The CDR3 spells CASSRQGLGGELFF. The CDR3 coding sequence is TGTGCCAGCAGCCGACAGGGGTTGGGCGGGGAGCTGTTTTTT.

CDR3: CASLGGNSGANVLTF. CDR3 nucleotides: TGTGCCAGCTTGGGGGGGAACTCTGGGGCCAACGTCCTGACTTTC. The chain recombines TRBV28 with TRBJ2-6, with 7 bases identical to TRBD2. The CDR3 covers 15 residues. J was trimmed by 0 bases and V by 8 bases; bases with no gene match: 4. Per germline, CDR1 MDHEN and CDR2 SYDVKM.

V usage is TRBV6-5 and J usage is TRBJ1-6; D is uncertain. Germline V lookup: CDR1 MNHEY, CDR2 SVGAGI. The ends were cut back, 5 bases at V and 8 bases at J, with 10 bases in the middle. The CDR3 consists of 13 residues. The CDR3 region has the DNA TGTGCCAGCAGTCCCGAGGACTATTCACCCCTCCACTTT. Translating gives CASSPEDYSPLHF.

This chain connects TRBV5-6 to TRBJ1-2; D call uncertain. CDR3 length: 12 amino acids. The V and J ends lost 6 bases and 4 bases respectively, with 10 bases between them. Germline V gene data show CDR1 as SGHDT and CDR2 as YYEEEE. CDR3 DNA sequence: TGTGCCAGCATGCGAGAGGGCTATGGCTACACCTTC. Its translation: CASMREGYGYTF.

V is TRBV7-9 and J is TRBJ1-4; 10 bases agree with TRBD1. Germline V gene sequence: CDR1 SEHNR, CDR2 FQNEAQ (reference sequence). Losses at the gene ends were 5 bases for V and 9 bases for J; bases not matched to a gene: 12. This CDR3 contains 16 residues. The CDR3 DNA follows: TGTGCCAGCAGCCCATCCCCGGGACAGGGGCTCCAAAAACTGTTTTTT. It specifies CASSPSPGQGLQKLFF.

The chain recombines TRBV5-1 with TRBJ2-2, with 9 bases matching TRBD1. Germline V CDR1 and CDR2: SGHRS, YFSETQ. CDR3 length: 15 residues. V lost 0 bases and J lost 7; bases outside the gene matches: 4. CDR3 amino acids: CASSLDRGRGGELFF. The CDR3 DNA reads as TGCGCCAGCAGCTTGGACAGGGGGCGAGGCGGGGAGCTGTTTTTT.